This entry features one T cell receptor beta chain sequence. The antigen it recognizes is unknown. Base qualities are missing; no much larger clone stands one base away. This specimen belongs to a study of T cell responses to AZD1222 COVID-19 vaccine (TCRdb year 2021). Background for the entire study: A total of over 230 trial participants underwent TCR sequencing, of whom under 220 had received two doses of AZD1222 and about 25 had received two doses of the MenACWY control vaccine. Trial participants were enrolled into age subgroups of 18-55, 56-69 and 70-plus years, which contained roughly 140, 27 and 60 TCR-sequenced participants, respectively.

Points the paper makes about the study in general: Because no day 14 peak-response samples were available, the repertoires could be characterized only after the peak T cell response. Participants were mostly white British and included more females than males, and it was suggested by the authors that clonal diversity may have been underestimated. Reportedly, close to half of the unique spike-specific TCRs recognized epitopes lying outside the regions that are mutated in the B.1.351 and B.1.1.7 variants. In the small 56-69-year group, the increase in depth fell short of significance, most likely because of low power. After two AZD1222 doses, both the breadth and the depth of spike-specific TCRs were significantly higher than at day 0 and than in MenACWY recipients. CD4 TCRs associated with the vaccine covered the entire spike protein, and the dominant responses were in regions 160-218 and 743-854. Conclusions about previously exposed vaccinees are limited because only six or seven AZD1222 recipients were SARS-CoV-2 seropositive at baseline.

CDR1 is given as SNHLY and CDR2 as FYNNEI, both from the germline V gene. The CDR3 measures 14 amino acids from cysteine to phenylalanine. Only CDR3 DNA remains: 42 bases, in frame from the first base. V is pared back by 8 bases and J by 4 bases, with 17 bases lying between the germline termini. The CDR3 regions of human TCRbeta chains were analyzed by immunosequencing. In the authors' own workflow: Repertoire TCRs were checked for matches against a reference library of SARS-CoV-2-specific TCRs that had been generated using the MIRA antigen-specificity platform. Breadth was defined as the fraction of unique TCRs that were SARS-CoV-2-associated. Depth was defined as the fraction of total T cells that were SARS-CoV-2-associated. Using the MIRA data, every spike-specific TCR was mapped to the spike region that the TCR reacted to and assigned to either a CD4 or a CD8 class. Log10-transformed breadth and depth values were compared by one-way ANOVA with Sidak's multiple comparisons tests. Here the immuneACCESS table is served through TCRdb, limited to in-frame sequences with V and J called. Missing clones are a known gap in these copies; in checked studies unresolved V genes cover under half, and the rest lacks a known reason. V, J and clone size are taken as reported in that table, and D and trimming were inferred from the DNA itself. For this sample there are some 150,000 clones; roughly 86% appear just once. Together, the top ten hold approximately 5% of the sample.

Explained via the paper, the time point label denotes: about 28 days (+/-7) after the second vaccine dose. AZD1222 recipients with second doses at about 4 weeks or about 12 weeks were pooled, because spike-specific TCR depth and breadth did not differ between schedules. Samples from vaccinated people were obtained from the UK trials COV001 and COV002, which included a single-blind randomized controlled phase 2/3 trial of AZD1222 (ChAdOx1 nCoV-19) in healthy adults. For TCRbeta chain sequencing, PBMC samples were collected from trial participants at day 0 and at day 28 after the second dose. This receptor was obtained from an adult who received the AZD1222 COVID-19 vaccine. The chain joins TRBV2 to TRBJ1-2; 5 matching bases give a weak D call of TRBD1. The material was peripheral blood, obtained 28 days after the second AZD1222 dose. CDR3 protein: CASSRDAGGYGYTF. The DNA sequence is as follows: TGTGCCAGCTCCAGAGACGCGGGGGGCTATGGCTACACCTTC. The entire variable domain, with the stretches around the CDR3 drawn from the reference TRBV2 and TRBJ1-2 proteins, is EPEVTQTPSHQVTQMGQEVILRCVPISNHLYFYWYRQILGQKVEFLVSFYNNEISEKSEIFDDQFSVERPDGSNFTLKIRSTKLEDSAMYFCASSRDAGGYGYTFGSGTRLTVV.